Listed here are 16 T cell receptor beta chains from one sample, sequenced in a study of T-cell memory formation after mild COVID-19. TCRdb reprocessed the 5' RACE reads with MiXCR, giving one entry per CDR3 protein. Of hundreds of thousands of distinct CDR3 sequences listed, roughly 15% are singletons. Sequencing input: PBMCs or a T cell subset sorted from them (not recorded which). Receptors originate from a man in his late teens or twenties who had mild COVID-19 (a few samples of this study predate the infection). Cell type and time point are not known.

This clonotype was picked up many times. The chain employs TRBV7-8 and TRBJ2-4; tentative D call: TRBD1 (6 bases). The germline V and J ends were trimmed by 5 bases and 8 bases, with 19 bases remaining between them. The germline gives CDR1 SGHVS, CDR2 FQNEAQ. This CDR3 is built from 15 residues. Here the CDR3 reads CASSPQTGSVDIQYF. For the CDR3, the DNA is TGTGCCAGCAGCCCTCAAACAGGGTCGGTGGACATTCAGTACTTC.

The chain uses TRBV15 and TRBJ2-5; D is uncertain. CDR3 length: 13 amino acids. Trimming took off 0 bases at V and 9 bases at J, with 11 bases between the two ends. Germline V gene data show CDR1 as LNHNV and CDR2 as YYDKDF (reference sequence). The CDR3 sequence is CATSRDLPDAQYF. CDR3 DNA: TGTGCCACCAGCAGAGATCTTCCGGATGCCCAGTACTTC.

In its sample, this clonotype was seen a few times. The junction does not match germline at one end; this may be a read error. J is TRBJ2-6 and V is TRBV5-8, with D perhaps matching TRBD1 (7 bases). Germline values: CDR1 SGHTS, CDR2 YDEGEE. The CDR3 has 16 amino acids. The CDR3 nucleotides read TGTGCCAGCAGTTTGGGCGGGACAGCTGGGGCCAACGTCCTGACTTTC. This codes for CASSLGGTAGANVLTF.

This clonotype has only a few counts. V is TRBV5-1 and J is TRBJ1-5; TRBD1 matches 11 bases. V shed 3 bases, J shed 5 bases, and the junction held 7 bases outside the gene matches. The CDR3 length is 16 residues. Germline values: CDR1 SGHRS, CDR2 YFSETQ. CDR3 DNA: TGCGCCAGCAGCTCTGGGACAGGGGGTCGGCATCAGCCCCAGCATTTT. Its translation is CASSSGTGGRHQPQHF.

This clonotype was counted only a few times. The V and J genes are TRBV5-1 and TRBJ2-3; the D is unclear. V lost 4 bases and J lost 6, with 12 bases in between. CDR1 and CDR2 (germline): SGHRS, YFSETQ. CDR3 length: 13 residues. CDR3 coding DNA: TGCGCCAGCAGCCCCTACCGCTCCGATACGCAGTATTTT. It encodes CASSPYRSDTQYF.

This clonotype was seen repeatedly, ten times or more. The chain combines TRBV7-2 with TRBJ2-1; 7 nucleotides agree with TRBD1. The CDR3 extends over 15 amino acids. CDR1 and CDR2 from the germline V gene are SGHTA and FQGNSA. Losses at the gene ends were 7 bases for V and 4 bases for J; bases not matched to a gene: 10. The CDR3 DNA sequence: TGTGCCAGCATCCTAACCGGGACAGCGTACAATGAGCAGTTCTTC. It translates to CASILTGTAYNEQFF.

The gene calls are TRBV3-1 and TRBJ1-6; maybe TRBD1 (5 bases). The CDR3 covers 17 residues. Germline V lookup: CDR1 LGHDT, CDR2 YNNKEL (reference sequence). Trimming shortened V by 4 bases and J by 0 bases, and 13 bases separated the two germline ends. CDR3 nucleotide sequence: TGTGCCAGCAGCCTGACAGAGATTAGCTCCTATAATTCACCCCTCCACTTT. It translates to CASSLTEISSYNSPLHF.

This clonotype was seen a handful of times. The V and J genes are TRBV4-1 and TRBJ2-1; a weak D match, TRBD1 (6 bases). Germline CDR1 MGHRA, CDR2 YSYEKL. The CDR3 contains 13 residues. V dropped 0 bases and J dropped 10 bases, with 10 bases sitting between them. The CDR3: CASSQDQGSEQFF. The CDR3 DNA follows: TGCGCCAGCAGCCAAGATCAGGGGTCGGAGCAGTTCTTC.

The chain links TRBV28 to TRBJ2-3; 13 nucleotides line up with TRBD2. Germline V gene sequence: CDR1 MDHEN, CDR2 SYDVKM. Unmatched junction bases numbered 14, after V lost 7 bases and J lost 1 base. The CDR3 length is 19 residues. CDR3 coding DNA: TGTGCCAGCAACTCGGCGGGGTCGGGGACTAGCGGGGGCACAGATACGCAGTATTTT. Its protein is CASNSAGSGTSGGTDTQYF.

This clonotype was counted ten times or more. This rearrangement joins TRBV28 to TRBJ2-7, with unresolved D. The V end lost 4 bases, the J end lost 3 bases, and 4 bases lay between the germline ends. The germline V gene has CDR1 MDHEN and CDR2 SYDVKM. This CDR3 has 11 amino acids. CDR3 DNA: TGTGCCAGCAGTTCTCTCTACGAGCAGTACGTC. It yields the protein CASSSLYEQYV.

This chain links TRBV18 with TRBJ1-1; 7 bases map to TRBD1. The CDR3 is 13 residues long. CDR1 and CDR2 (germline): KGHSH, LQKENI. The V gene end was trimmed by 10 bases and the J gene end by 1 base; junction bases not matched to a gene: 6. The chain's CDR3 is CATSTGQNTEAFF. CDR3 bases: TGTGCCACCTCGACAGGGCAGAACACTGAAGCTTTCTTT.

This clonotype turned up a few times. The rearrangement links TRBV29-1 to TRBJ2-1; 9 nucleotides align to TRBD1. V trimming: 8 bases; J trimming: 4 bases; junction bases outside the gene matches: 9. The V gene's germline CDR1 is SQVTM and CDR2 ANQGSEA. The length of the CDR3 is 14 residues. CDR3 amino acids: CSLKSGTGYNEQFF. The CDR3 DNA reads TGCAGCTTAAAATCCGGGACAGGGTACAATGAGCAGTTCTTC.

This clonotype has only a few counts. The chain employs TRBV21-1 and TRBJ2-2; the table gives TRBD1 as D, unverified against the DNA. TRBV21-1 is classified as a pseudogene. The CDR3 length is 17 residues. CDR3 region: CASSPQTGTGCTGELFF. CDR3 sequence (DNA): TGTGCCAGCAGCCCACAGACCGGGACAGGGTGCACCGGGGAGCTGTTTTTT.

In its sample, this clonotype was seen a few times. The chain links TRBV6-5 to TRBJ2-3; weak D call: TRBD1 (5 bases). This CDR3 spans 14 amino acids. The V gene's germline CDR1 is MNHEY and CDR2 SVGAGI. V was trimmed by 8 bases and J by 7 bases, leaving 19 bases between them. The CDR3 DNA reads TGTGCCAGCCATAGCCCGGACATGGTCCATACGCAGTATTTT. This codes for CASHSPDMVHTQYF.

The chain is built from TRBV5-6 and TRBJ2-3, with unresolved D. Trimming stripped 4 bases from V and 9 bases from J, with 12 bases between. CDR1 and CDR2 from the germline V gene are SGHDT and YYEEEE. The CDR3 consists of 12 residues. The CDR3 DNA reads TGTGCCAGCAGCCCCCATGGGAACACGCAGTATTTT. Translated: CASSPHGNTQYF.

This clonotype was seen a few times. The rearrangement uses TRBV7-2 and TRBJ2-5, with 8 bases lining up with TRBD1. Germline V gene data show CDR1 as SGHTA and CDR2 as FQGNSA. With V trimmed by 4 bases and J by 1 base, 5 bases remained unmatched. There are 15 residues in the CDR3. CDR3: CASSSDRGGQETQYF. In DNA form, the CDR3 reads TGTGCCAGCAGCTCCGACAGGGGAGGCCAAGAGACCCAGTACTTC.